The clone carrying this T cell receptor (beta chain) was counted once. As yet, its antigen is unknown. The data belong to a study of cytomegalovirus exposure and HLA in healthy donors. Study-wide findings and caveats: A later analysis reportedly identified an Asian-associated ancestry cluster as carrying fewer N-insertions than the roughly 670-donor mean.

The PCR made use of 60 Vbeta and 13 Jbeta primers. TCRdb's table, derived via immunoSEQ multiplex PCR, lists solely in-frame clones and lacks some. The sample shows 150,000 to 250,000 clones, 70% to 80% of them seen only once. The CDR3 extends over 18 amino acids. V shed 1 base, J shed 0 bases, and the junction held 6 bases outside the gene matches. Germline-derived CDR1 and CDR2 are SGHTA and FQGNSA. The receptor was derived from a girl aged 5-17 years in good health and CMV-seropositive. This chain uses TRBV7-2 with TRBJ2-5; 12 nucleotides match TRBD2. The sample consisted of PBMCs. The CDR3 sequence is CASSLGLAGGLNQETQYF. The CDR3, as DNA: TGTGCCAGCAGCTTAGGCCTAGCGGGGGGGCTCAACCAAGAGACCCAGTACTTC.